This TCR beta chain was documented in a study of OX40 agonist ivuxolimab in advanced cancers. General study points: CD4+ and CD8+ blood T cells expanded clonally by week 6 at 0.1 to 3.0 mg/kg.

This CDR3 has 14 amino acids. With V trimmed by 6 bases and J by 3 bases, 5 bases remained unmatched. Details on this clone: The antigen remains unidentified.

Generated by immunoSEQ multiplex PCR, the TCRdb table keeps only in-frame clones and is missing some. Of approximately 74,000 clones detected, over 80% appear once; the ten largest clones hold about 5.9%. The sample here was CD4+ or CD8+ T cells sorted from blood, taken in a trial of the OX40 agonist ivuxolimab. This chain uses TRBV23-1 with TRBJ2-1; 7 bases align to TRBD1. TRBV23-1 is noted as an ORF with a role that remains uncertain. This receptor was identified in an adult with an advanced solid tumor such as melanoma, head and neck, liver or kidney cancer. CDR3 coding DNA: TGCGCCAGCAGACGCCGGACAGGCTACAATGAGCAGTTCTTC. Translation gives CASRRRTGYNEQFF.